The 9 T cell receptor beta chains below all came from one sample that was sequenced in a study of CD8 T cells in Susac syndrome. Random hexamers were used to reverse transcribe roughly 0.45 to 1 ug of RNA. TCRdb reanalysed the immunoSEQ multiplex PCR reads using MiXCR and keeps one entry per CDR3 protein. This table holds some 210,000 distinct CDR3 sequences, about 95% found once. The sequenced material came from CD4+ T cells from PBMCs. The receptors come from a human donor with Susac syndrome.

This chain uses TRBV27 with TRBJ1-5; D is uncertain. V was pared by 0 bases and J by 3 bases, with 9 bases between. The CDR3 totals 15 residues. Germline V lookup: CDR1 MNHEY, CDR2 SMNVEV (reference sequence). CDR3 amino acids: CASSLSKEANQPQHF. CDR3 nucleotides: TGTGCCAGCAGTTTATCGAAGGAAGCCAATCAGCCCCAGCATTTT.

This chain connects TRBV29-1 to TRBJ2-5; TRBD1 aligns across 8 bases. The CDR3 runs to 14 residues. The germline V gene has CDR1 SQVTM and CDR2 ANQGSEA. V gave up 4 bases and J gave up 5 bases; unmatched junction bases: 9. The CDR3 region is CSVGITGGRETQYF. The CDR3 DNA reads TGCAGCGTTGGTATAACAGGGGGACGGGAGACCCAGTACTTC.

The chain combines TRBV20-1 with TRBJ1-1, with D hard to call. Germline V gives CDR1 DFQATT, CDR2 SNEGSKA (reference sequence). V was pared by 1 base and J by 0 bases, with 12 bases between. CDR3 length equals 15 residues. Here the CDR3 reads CSARAAEAMNTEAFF. CDR3 DNA: TGCAGTGCTAGAGCCGCCGAGGCGATGAACACTGAAGCTTTCTTT.

The chain has TRBV9 and TRBJ2-7; 9 nucleotides match TRBD1. Germline values: CDR1 SGDLS, CDR2 YYNGEE. The CDR3 has 15 residues. With V trimmed by 0 bases and J by 2 bases, 3 bases remained unmatched. The chain's CDR3 is CASSVEDRGPYEQYF. The CDR3 coding sequence is TGTGCCAGCAGCGTAGAGGACAGGGGACCCTACGAGCAGTACTTC.

The chain carries TRBV29-1 and TRBJ1-1; 7 nucleotides match TRBD1. With 6 bases clipped from V and 4 bases from J, the junction kept 5 bases outside the gene matches. CDR3 length: 12 residues. Looked up from germline, CDR1 is SQVTM and CDR2 is ANQGSEA. The CDR3 loop reads CSVLTGVTEAFF. Here the CDR3 DNA reads TGCAGCGTCTTAACAGGGGTCACTGAAGCTTTCTTT.

J is TRBJ2-5 and V is TRBV7-8; D may be TRBD2 (6 bases). This CDR3 region has 13 residues. Germline V gives CDR1 SGHVS, CDR2 FQNEAQ. Between the trimmed V and J ends, which lost 1 base and 9 bases, there was a span of 12 bases. CDR3 bases: TGTGCCAGCAGCTTAGGCGGGGAAGCGCCCCAGTACTTC. Protein sequence: CASSLGGEAPQYF.

The chain joins TRBV7-2 to TRBJ1-1; a possible D gene is TRBD1 (6 bases). V lost 3 bases to trimming and J lost 0 bases, with 11 bases between them. CDR3 length: 15 amino acids. Germline V CDR1 and CDR2: SGHTA, FQGNSA. CDR3 nucleotide sequence: TGTGCCAGCAGCTTGGACAGTGGAATGAACACTGAAGCTTTCTTT. Protein sequence: CASSLDSGMNTEAFF.

V usage is TRBV28 and J usage is TRBJ2-7, with 7 bases identical to TRBD2. Germline V gene data show CDR1 as MDHEN and CDR2 as SYDVKM. This CDR3 has 13 amino acids. V lost 7 bases to trimming and J lost 2 bases; unmatched junction nucleotides: 5. CDR3 amino acids: CASKRGLAYEQYF. Here the CDR3 DNA reads TGTGCCAGCAAGCGGGGTTTAGCCTACGAGCAGTACTTC.

The chain joins TRBV12-3 or TRBV12-4 to TRBJ2-2, with D unresolved. The CDR3 contains 13 residues. The germline V and J ends were trimmed by 5 bases and 8 bases, with 12 bases remaining between them. The CDR3 DNA sequence: TGTGCCAGCAGTCTCTCTTCTGGGGGGGAGCTGTTTTTT. It encodes CASSLSSGGELFF.